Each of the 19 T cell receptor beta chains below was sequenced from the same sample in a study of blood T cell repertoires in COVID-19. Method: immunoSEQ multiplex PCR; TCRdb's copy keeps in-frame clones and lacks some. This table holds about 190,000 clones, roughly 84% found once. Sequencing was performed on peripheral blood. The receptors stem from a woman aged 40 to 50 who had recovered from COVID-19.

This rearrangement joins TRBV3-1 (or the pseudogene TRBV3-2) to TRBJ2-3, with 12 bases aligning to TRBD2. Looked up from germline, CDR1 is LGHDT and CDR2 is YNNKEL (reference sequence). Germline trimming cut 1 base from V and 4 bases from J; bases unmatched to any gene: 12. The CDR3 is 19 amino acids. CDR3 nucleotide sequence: TGTGCCAGCAGCCAAGCGGCACTAGCGGGAGGCAAACTACCAGATACGCAGTATTTT. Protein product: CASSQAALAGGKLPDTQYF.

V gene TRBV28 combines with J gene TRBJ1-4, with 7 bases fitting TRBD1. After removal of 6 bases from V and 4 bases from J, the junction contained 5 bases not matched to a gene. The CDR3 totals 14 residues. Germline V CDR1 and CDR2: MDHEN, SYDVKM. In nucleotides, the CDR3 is TGTGCCAGCAGCTCGACAGGGTATAATGAAAAACTGTTTTTT. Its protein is CASSSTGYNEKLFF.

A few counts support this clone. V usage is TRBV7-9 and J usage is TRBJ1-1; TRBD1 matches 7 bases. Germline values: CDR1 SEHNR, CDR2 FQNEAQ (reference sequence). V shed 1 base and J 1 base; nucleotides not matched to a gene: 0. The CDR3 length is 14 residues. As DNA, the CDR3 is TGTGCCAGCAGCTTAGGGACAGGGAACACTGAAGCTTTCTTT. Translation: CASSLGTGNTEAFF.

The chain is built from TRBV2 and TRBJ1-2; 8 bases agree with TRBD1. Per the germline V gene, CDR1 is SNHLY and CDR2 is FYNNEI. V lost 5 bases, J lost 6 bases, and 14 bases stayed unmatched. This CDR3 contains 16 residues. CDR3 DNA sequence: TGTGCCAGCAGTAATAGACAGGGGATAAGGCCGGATGGCTACACCTTC. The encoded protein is CASSNRQGIRPDGYTF.

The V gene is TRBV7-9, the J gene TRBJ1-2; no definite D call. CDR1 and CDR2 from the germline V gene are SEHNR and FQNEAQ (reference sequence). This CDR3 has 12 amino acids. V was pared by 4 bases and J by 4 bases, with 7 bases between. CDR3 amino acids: CASSSSSYGYTF. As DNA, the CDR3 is TGTGCCAGCAGCTCCTCGTCCTATGGCTACACCTTC.

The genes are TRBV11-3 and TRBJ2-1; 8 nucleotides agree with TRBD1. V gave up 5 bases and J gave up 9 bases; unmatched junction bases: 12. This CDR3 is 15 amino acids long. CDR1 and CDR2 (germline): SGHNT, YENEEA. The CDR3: CASSPGQGYGVEQFF. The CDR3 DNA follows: TGTGCCAGCAGCCCAGGACAGGGCTACGGGGTTGAGCAGTTCTTC.

CDR3 in DNA: TGTGCCACCAGCAGAGATTTAGAAGGGGTCAATCAGCCCCAGCATTTT. It encodes CATSRDLEGVNQPQHF. This chain joins TRBV15 and TRBJ1-5; D may be TRBD1 (5 bases). CDR1 is LNHNV and CDR2 is YYDKDF in the germline V gene (reference sequence). Trimming cost V 0 bases and J 3 bases, with 12 bases left between them. The CDR3 is 16 amino acids.

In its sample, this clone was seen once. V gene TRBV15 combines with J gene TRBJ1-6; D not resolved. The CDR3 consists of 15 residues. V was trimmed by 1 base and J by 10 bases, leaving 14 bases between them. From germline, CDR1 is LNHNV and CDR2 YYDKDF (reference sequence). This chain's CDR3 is CATSRGGVAGSPLHF. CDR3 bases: TGTGCCACCAGCAGAGGCGGAGTGGCGGGGTCACCCCTCCACTTT.

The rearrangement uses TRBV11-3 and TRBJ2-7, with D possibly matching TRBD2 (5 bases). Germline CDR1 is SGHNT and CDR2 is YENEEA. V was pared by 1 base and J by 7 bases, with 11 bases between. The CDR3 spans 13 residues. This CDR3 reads CASSLGPEREQYF. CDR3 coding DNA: TGTGCCAGCAGCTTAGGACCTGAGCGGGAGCAGTACTTC.

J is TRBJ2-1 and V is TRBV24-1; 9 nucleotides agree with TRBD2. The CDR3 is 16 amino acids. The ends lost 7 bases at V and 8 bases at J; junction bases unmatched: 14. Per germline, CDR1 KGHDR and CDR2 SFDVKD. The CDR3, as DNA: TGTGCCACCAGCGGGACCGGGACTAGCTCGGTTCATGAGCAGTTCTTC. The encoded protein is CATSGTGTSSVHEQFF.

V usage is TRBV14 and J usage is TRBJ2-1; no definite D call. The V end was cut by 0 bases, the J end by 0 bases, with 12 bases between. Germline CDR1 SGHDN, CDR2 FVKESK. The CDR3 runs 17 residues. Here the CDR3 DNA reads TGTGCCAGCAGCCAAGAGCAGCGCCCGAGCTCCTACAATGAGCAGTTCTTC. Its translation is CASSQEQRPSSYNEQFF.

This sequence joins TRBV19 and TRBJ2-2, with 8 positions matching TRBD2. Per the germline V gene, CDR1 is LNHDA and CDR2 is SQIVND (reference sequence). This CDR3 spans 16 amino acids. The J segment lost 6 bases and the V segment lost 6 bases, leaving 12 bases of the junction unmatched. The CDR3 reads CASSPWSGGGSGELFF. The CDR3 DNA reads TGTGCCAGTAGCCCCTGGAGCGGGGGAGGGTCCGGGGAGCTGTTTTTT.

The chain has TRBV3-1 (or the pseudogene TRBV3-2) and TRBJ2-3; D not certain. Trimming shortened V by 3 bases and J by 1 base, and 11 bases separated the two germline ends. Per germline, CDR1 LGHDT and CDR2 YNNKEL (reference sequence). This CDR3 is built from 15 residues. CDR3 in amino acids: CASSQFTPGTDTQYF. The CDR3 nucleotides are TGTGCCAGCAGCCAGTTTACTCCTGGCACAGATACGCAGTATTTT.

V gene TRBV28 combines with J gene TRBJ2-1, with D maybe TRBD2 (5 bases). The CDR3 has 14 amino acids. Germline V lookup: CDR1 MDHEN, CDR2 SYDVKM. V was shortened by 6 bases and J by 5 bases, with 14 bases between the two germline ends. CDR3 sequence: CASRPFGINNEQFF. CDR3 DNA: TGTGCCAGCAGACCATTCGGGATCAACAATGAGCAGTTCTTC.

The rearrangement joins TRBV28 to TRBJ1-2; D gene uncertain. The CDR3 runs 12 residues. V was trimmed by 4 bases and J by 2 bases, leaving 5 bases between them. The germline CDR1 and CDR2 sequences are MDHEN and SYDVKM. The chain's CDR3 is CASSSRNYGYTF. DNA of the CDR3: TGTGCCAGCAGTTCGAGGAACTATGGCTACACCTTC.

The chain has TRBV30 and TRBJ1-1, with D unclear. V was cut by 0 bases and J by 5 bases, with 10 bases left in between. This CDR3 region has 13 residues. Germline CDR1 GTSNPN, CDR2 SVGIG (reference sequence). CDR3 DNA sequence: TGTGCCTGGAGTGTAAACCGGGGAACTGAAGCTTTCTTT. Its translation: CAWSVNRGTEAFF.

The DNA of the CDR3 is TGTGCCAGCAGAGGACCACTAGCGGGGAGCACAGATACGCAGTATTTT. Translated, it gives CASRGPLAGSTDTQYF. The chain uses TRBV7-8 and TRBJ2-3, with 10 bases fitting TRBD2. CDR3 length equals 16 residues. The germline V gene has CDR1 SGHVS and CDR2 FQNEAQ. Losses at the gene ends were 6 bases for V and 0 bases for J; bases not matched to a gene: 6.

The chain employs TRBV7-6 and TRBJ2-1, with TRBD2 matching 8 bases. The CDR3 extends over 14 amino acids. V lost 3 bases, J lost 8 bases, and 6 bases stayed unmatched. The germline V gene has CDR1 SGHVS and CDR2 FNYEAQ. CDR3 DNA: TGTGCCAGCAGCTTGCGGACTAGCTTCGATGAGCAGTTCTTC. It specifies CASSLRTSFDEQFF.

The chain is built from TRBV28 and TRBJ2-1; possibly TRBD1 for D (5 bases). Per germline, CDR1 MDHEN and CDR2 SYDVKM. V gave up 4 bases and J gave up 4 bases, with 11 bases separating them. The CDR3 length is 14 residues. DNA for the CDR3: TGTGCCAGCAGTTCTAATGACAGATACAATGAGCAGTTCTTC. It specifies CASSSNDRYNEQFF.